This T cell receptor beta chain was captured in a study of identical twins. Overall study results and limits: Invariant populations such as MAIT and iNKT cells could partly muddle zero-insertion analyses.

This CDR3 spans 14 amino acids. Germline loops: CDR1 KGHDR, CDR2 SFDVKD. The ends lost 8 bases at V and 1 base at J; junction bases unmatched: 6. With template switching, a universal primer site was added, and the cDNA carried unique molecular identifiers. TCRdb reanalysed the 5' RACE reads using MiXCR and keeps one entry per CDR3 protein. The sample shows 400,000 or so distinct CDR3 sequences, approximately 9.1% of them seen only once. This clonotype was seen a few times. The antigen remains undetermined. This clonotype originated in a woman in her forties or fifties in good health. Sequenced material: naive T cells sorted from blood. The chain links TRBV24-1 to TRBJ2-5; 7 bases line up with TRBD2. DNA of the CDR3: TGTGCCACCAAAAAAGGCGGGGGCCAAGAGACCCAGTACTTC. Translation gives CATKKGGGQETQYF.